The T cell receptor (beta chain) described here comes from a study of cytomegalovirus exposure and HLA in healthy donors. Study context: Earlier, approximately 180 million T cells were analyzed, and about 100 million unique TCR beta sequences were found among them. Drawn from HLA-typed donors, approximately 86 million unique TCRs were held in an early data release. Notes on the study in general: Within a later analysis, the majority of CMV-associated TCR beta chains appeared HLA-restricted. Most subjects had HLA-A and HLA-B alleles reportedly predicted accurately by TCR beta sequences.

Primers included in the PCR were 60 Vbeta and 13 Jbeta primers. Here immunoSEQ multiplex PCR was the method, and the copy in TCRdb shows in-frame clones only, minus some. The table includes tens of thousands of clones, approximately 84% detected once. The CDR3 covers 14 residues. The germline V gene has CDR1 GTSNPN and CDR2 SVGIG (reference sequence). V was clipped by 1 base and J by 5 bases, with 11 bases between them. For this clone: Its antigen is currently unknown.

The V gene is TRBV30, the J gene TRBJ2-2; D is perhaps TRBD1 (6 bases). The sample comprised PBMCs. This clonotype was sampled from a woman under 30 in good health and CMV-seropositive. The CDR3 is CAWSDRVRTGELFF. CDR3 bases: TGTGCCTGGAGTGACAGGGTCAGGACCGGGGAGCTGTTTTTT.